These T cell receptor beta chains were read from a single sample in a study of cytomegalovirus exposure and HLA in healthy donors. This table comes from immunoSEQ multiplex PCR, and its TCRdb copy is limited to in-frame clones, with some not included. This table holds over 150,000 clones, roughly 86% found once. The sequencing sample was made of PBMCs. The receptor set was obtained from a man between 18 and 35 years old in good health and CMV-seropositive. Each CDR3 is given with its conserved first and last residue. The D gene is left open where the match is weak. Clone size is not always given. Where it is, it says once, few, many or a class for expanded clones.

V: TRBV7-9
D: TRBD1
size: -
J: TRBJ2-5
DNA: TGTGCCAGCAGCTTAGCGAGGGACAGGGGTCATCAAGAGACCCAGTACTTC
CDR3: CASSLARDRGHQETQYF

V: TRBV4-1
D: -
size: -
J: TRBJ2-4
DNA: TGCGCCAGCAGCCAAAAGGAGGGATTACTAGCCAAAAACATTCAGTACTTC
CDR3: CASSQKEGLLAKNIQYF

V: TRBV18
D: TRBD1
size: -
J: TRBJ2-5
DNA: TGTGCCAGCTCAAAGGGACAGCAAGAGACCCAGTACTTC
CDR3: CASSKGQQETQYF

V: TRBV7-2
D: TRBD1
size: once
J: TRBJ2-5
DNA: TGTGCCAGCAGCCCCCGACAGGGGGCAGTGGGGGAGACCCAGTACTTC
CDR3: CASSPRQGAVGETQYF

V: TRBV15
D: -
size: -
J: TRBJ2-3
DNA: TGTGCCACCAGCATGGGGGGAGCCGGGGCAGATACGCAGTATTTT
CDR3: CATSMGGAGADTQYF

V: TRBV4-2
D: -
size: -
J: TRBJ2-2
DNA: TGTGCCAGCAGCCAAGACTATGTGCCGGGAGCGGTCACCGGGGAGCTGTTTTTT
CDR3: CASSQDYVPGAVTGELFF

V: TRBV6-1
D: -
size: -
J: TRBJ2-1
DNA: TGTGCCAGCAGTGAAAAAAGAGACAGGAGCCATGAGCAGTTCTTC
CDR3: CASSEKRDRSHEQFF

V: TRBV7-8
D: TRBD2
size: -
J: TRBJ2-2
DNA: TGTGCCAGCAGCTTATCGTTCGGGACTAGCGGGAGGACCGGGGAGCTGTTTTTT
CDR3: CASSLSFGTSGRTGELFF

V: TRBV7-9
D: TRBD2
size: -
J: TRBJ2-5
DNA: TGTGCCAGCAGCTTAGCACCTGGGGGGGTCAGGATGTCGGAGACCCAGTACTTC
CDR3: CASSLAPGGVRMSETQYF

V: TRBV5-4
D: TRBD1
size: once
J: TRBJ2-7
DNA: TGTGCCAGCAGCTCCGGGACAGGGGGCTACGAGCAGTACTTC
CDR3: CASSSGTGGYEQYF

V: TRBV5-1
D: -
size: -
J: TRBJ1-1
DNA: TGCGCCAGCAGCGGTATAGACACCCTCGAAGCTTTCTTT
CDR3: CASSGIDTLEAFF

V: TRBV19
D: -
size: -
J: TRBJ2-5
DNA: TGTGCCAGTAACAACGGCAGGGATCAAGAGACCCAGTACTTC
CDR3: CASNNGRDQETQYF

V: TRBV13
D: TRBD2
size: -
J: TRBJ2-3
DNA: TGTGCCAGCAGCTTGGGCGGGAGAACCACAGATACGCAGTATTTT
CDR3: CASSLGGRTTDTQYF

V: TRBV28
D: -
size: -
J: TRBJ1-5
DNA: TGTGCCAGCAGTTTGCGGGGGTCAGGGTATAGCAATCAGCCCCAGCATTTT
CDR3: CASSLRGSGYSNQPQHF

V: TRBV5-6
D: -
size: -
J: TRBJ1-2
DNA: TGTGCCAGCAGCGCAGAAACAGGGCGAGGGGGCTATGGCTACACCTTC
CDR3: CASSAETGRGGYGYTF

V: TRBV19
D: -
size: once
J: TRBJ1-2
DNA: TGTGCCAGTAGTATCAGAGGGTTAGGTGGCTACACCTTC
CDR3: CASSIRGLGGYTF

V: TRBV28
D: -
size: -
J: TRBJ2-3
DNA: TGTGCCAGCAGCCCTCCTCAACAGGGTACTACGCAGTATTTT
CDR3: CASSPPQQGTTQYF

V: TRBV27
D: -
size: once
J: TRBJ2-7
DNA: TGTGCCAGCAGTTCAGGGGCCGAGCAGTACTTC
CDR3: CASSSGAEQYF

V: TRBV2
D: -
size: -
J: TRBJ2-4
DNA: TGTGCCAGCAATTCCAGGACAGAATTAGCCAAAAACATTCAGTACTTC
CDR3: CASNSRTELAKNIQYF

V: TRBV19
D: TRBD1
size: -
J: TRBJ1-4
DNA: TGTGCCAGTAGTATCCGACAGGGATCAACTAATGAAAAACTGTTTTTT
CDR3: CASSIRQGSTNEKLFF

V: TRBV28
D: TRBD2
size: -
J: TRBJ2-5
DNA: TGTGCCAGCAGTCACCGCAGCGGGGGCCAAGAGACCCAGTACTTC
CDR3: CASSHRSGGQETQYF

V: TRBV7-2
D: -
size: -
J: TRBJ2-3
DNA: TGTGCCAGCAGCTTTTGGCGGGGGCCTTACACAGATACGCAGTATTTT
CDR3: CASSFWRGPYTDTQYF

V: TRBV7-2
D: -
size: -
J: TRBJ1-4
DNA: TGTGCCAGCAGCTTCACTGGAGTCACTTCGAATGAAAAACTGTTTTTT
CDR3: CASSFTGVTSNEKLFF

V: TRBV19
D: TRBD1
size: -
J: TRBJ1-1
DNA: TGTGCCAGTAGTATACCCGGGACAGGGGTTGCTTTCTTT
CDR3: CASSIPGTGVAFF

V: TRBV28
D: TRBD1
size: once
J: TRBJ1-2
DNA: TGTGCCAGCAGTACAGGGGACCCTAGAGGCTACACCTTC
CDR3: CASSTGDPRGYTF

V: TRBV30
D: TRBD1
size: -
J: TRBJ1-2
DNA: TGTGCCTGTGGGACAGGGGGCGCGTGGGATGGCTACACCTTC
CDR3: CACGTGGAWDGYTF

V: TRBV11-2
D: -
size: -
J: TRBJ2-3
DNA: TGTGCCAGCAGCTTAGTTTACCCCGGGGATACGCAGTATTTT
CDR3: CASSLVYPGDTQYF

V: TRBV6-1
D: TRBD1
size: -
J: TRBJ2-5
DNA: TGTGCCAGCAGTGAAGCCGTGACAGGGTTCGAGACCCAGTACTTC
CDR3: CASSEAVTGFETQYF